This entry lists 22 T cell receptor beta chains sequenced from one sample in a study of human T cells and chemical hapten exposure. TCRdb reprocessed the RACE reads with MiXCR, giving one entry per CDR3 protein. Among more than 80,000 distinct CDR3 sequences listed, about 6.8% were seen once. Time point in this sample: patch test 1, 2 weeks after DPC sensitization. Treatment specified: therapeutic diphenylcyclopropenone sensitization with weekly scalp DPC. The input for sequencing was whole blood, taken in connection with sensitization to the hapten diphenylcyclopropenone (DPC). These receptors were collected from a woman between 25 and 40 years old with alopecia areata. Some clones in this sample may be carry-over from other donors' samples.

Worth noting for this clonotype: Compared with germline, one end of the junction differs, possibly owing to a read error. V gene TRBV30 combines with J gene TRBJ2-5, with TRBD2 matching 13 bases. This CDR3 is 14 amino acids long. Per germline, CDR1 GTSNPN and CDR2 SVGIG (reference sequence). Here the CDR3 reads CVWTRTSGGGTQYF. CDR3 coding DNA: TGTGTCTGGACCAGGACTAGCGGGGGCGGGACCCAGTACTTC.

This clonotype was picked up many times. The genes are TRBV9 and TRBJ2-1; no definite D call. Germline CDR1 and CDR2: SGDLS and YYNGEE. There are 15 residues in the CDR3. Trimming cost V 3 bases and J 0 bases, with 10 bases left between them. CDR3 sequence reads: CASSAGPGSYNEQFF. DNA of the CDR3: TGTGCCAGCAGCGCTGGGCCCGGCTCCTACAATGAGCAGTTCTTC.

Only a few counts were recorded for this clonotype. V usage is TRBV3-1 and J usage is TRBJ2-3; TRBD2 is a possible D gene (5 bases). Germline CDR1 and CDR2: LGHDT and YNNKEL (reference sequence). The CDR3 is 15 residues long. V lost 0 bases to trimming and J lost 4 bases, with 11 bases between them. Here the CDR3 DNA reads TGTGCCAGCAGCCAAGATGGAGCGGCCGCAGATACGCAGTATTTT. It translates to CASSQDGAAADTQYF.

This clonotype has a handful of counts. V usage is TRBV29-1 and J usage is TRBJ1-2; possibly TRBD1 for D (5 bases). CDR1 and CDR2 from the germline V gene are SQVTM and ANQGSEA. CDR3 size: 14 residues. The ends were cut back, 1 base at V and 4 bases at J, with 13 bases in the middle. The chain's CDR3 is CSVEVGKGPYGYTF. The DNA for the CDR3 is TGCAGCGTTGAAGTCGGAAAGGGACCCTATGGCTACACCTTC.

Ten or more counts support this clonotype. The chain links TRBV20-1 to TRBJ2-3, with a weak D call TRBD1 (6 bases). This CDR3 has 13 amino acids. V was pared by 6 bases and J by 0 bases, with 10 bases between. Germline CDR1 DFQATT, CDR2 SNEGSKA (reference sequence). The CDR3 bases are TGCAGTGCCCGTCAGGGGAGCACAGATACGCAGTATTTT. Translation: CSARQGSTDTQYF.

The chain has TRBV12-3 or TRBV12-4 and TRBJ2-2; D remains ambiguous. V gave up 3 bases and J gave up 1 base, with 9 bases separating them. The CDR3 has 15 amino acids. Here the CDR3 reads CASSLARGNTGELFF. The CDR3 DNA reads as TGTGCCAGCAGTTTGGCCCGAGGGAACACCGGGGAGCTGTTTTTT.

There are a few counts of this clonotype. The rearrangement uses TRBV19 and TRBJ2-1, with 12 nucleotides matching TRBD2. Germline CDR1 is LNHDA and CDR2 is SQIVND (reference sequence). J was trimmed by 4 bases and V by 7 bases; bases with no gene match: 5. This CDR3 comprises 15 residues. In DNA form, the CDR3 reads TGTGCCAGTAACCGACTAGCGGGGGCTTACAATGAGCAGTTCTTC. Its protein product is CASNRLAGAYNEQFF.

There are a few counts of this clonotype. The chain uses TRBV5-4 and TRBJ2-5, with TRBD2 as a possible D gene (5 bases). The CDR3 has 16 amino acids. Deletions cut 4 bases from V and 2 bases from J, with 18 bases between. CDR1 SGHNT and CDR2 YYREEE come from the germline V gene (reference sequence). The CDR3 DNA is TGTGCCAGCAGCAAAGGTCCTACGGGGAGTCAAGAGACCCAGTACTTC. Amino acids: CASSKGPTGSQETQYF. Full variable domain (outside the CDR3, taken from reference TRBV5-4 and TRBJ2-5): ETGVTQSPTHLIKTRGQQVTLRCSSQSGHNTVSWYQQALGQGPQFIFQYYREEENGRGNFPPRFSGLQFPNYSSELNVNALELDDSALYLCASSKGPTGSQETQYFGPGTRLLVL.

This clonotype appeared many times. The J gene is TRBJ1-2, the V gene TRBV30; D is unclear. The ends were cut back, 0 bases at V and 8 bases at J, with 10 bases in the middle. This CDR3 spans 12 amino acids. CDR1 and CDR2 from the germline V gene are GTSNPN and SVGIG (reference sequence). The CDR3 DNA sequence: TGTGCCTGGAGTGTATCATCCCGGGGCTACACCTTC. It codes for CAWSVSSRGYTF.

This clonotype was recorded at least ten times. The chain links TRBV12-3 or TRBV12-4 to TRBJ1-4, with 8 nucleotides matching TRBD1. V lost 1 base and J lost 4; bases outside the gene matches: 11. The CDR3 has 18 residues. For the CDR3, the DNA is TGTGCCAGCAGTTTAGAGGCGCAGGGGGCCCCTATTAATGAAAAACTGTTTTTT. It translates to CASSLEAQGAPINEKLFF.

This clonotype was counted a few times. The chain joins TRBV11-2 to TRBJ2-7; 10 bases are a match to TRBD2. With 4 bases clipped from V and 3 bases from J, the junction kept 3 bases outside the gene matches. CDR3 length: 14 residues. CDR1 is SGHAT, CDR2 FQNNGV, per germline. This CDR3 is CASSSTSGYYEQYF. The DNA for the CDR3 is TGTGCCAGCAGCTCGACTAGCGGGTACTACGAGCAGTACTTC.

V and J are TRBV6-1 and TRBJ1-5; maybe TRBD1 (6 bases). V was clipped by 2 bases and J by 4 bases, with 12 bases between them. The CDR3 covers 15 residues. Germline V lookup: CDR1 MNHNS, CDR2 SASEGT. This CDR3 is CASSENTGTNQPQHF. CDR3 nucleotides: TGTGCCAGCAGTGAAAATACAGGGACGAATCAGCCCCAGCATTTT.

The sample holds a few counts of this clonotype. This chain's CDR3 is CASSLLKDSPNGYTF. CDR3 sequence (DNA): TGTGCCAGCTCGCTGCTCAAGGATTCTCCCAATGGCTACACCTTC. The chain is built from TRBV18 and TRBJ1-2; no definite D call. CDR1 KGHSH and CDR2 LQKENI come from the germline V gene. CDR3 length: 15 amino acids. V lost 6 bases to trimming and J lost 6 bases, with 20 bases between them.

In its sample, this clonotype was seen many times. This rearrangement joins TRBV20-1 to TRBJ1-1, with TRBD1 matching over 10 bases. There are 15 residues in the CDR3. V lost 2 bases, J lost 0 bases, and 3 bases stayed unmatched. Germline CDR1 and CDR2: DFQATT and SNEGSKA (reference sequence). The CDR3 region is CSARTGQGMNTEAFF. The CDR3 bases are TGCAGTGCTAGAACGGGACAGGGGATGAACACTGAAGCTTTCTTT.

This clonotype was observed many times. Germline is not matched at one junction end, which may reflect a read error. The chain carries TRBV30 and TRBJ2-3, with D unresolved. Germline-derived CDR1 and CDR2 are GTSNPN and SVGIG (reference sequence). This CDR3 has 13 residues. The CDR3 region is CAWSTSTTHTQYF. CDR3 DNA: TGTGCCTGGAGCACCTCAACCACACATACGCAGTATTTT.

This clonotype was detected only a few times. The chain is built from TRBV7-9 and TRBJ2-1, with TRBD1 matching over 9 bases. The CDR3 runs to 17 residues. J gave up 1 base and V 5 bases, and 9 bases lay outside the gene matches. Germline V CDR1 and CDR2: SEHNR, FQNEAQ (reference sequence). CDR3 DNA: TGTGCCAGCAGCCCACCCCAACAGGGGGCTTCCTACAATGAGCAGTTCTTC. It encodes CASSPPQQGASYNEQFF.

This clonotype was detected a few times. The rearrangement links TRBV15 to TRBJ1-1; 12 bases fit TRBD1. The CDR3 is 17 amino acids. The ends lost 3 bases at V and 2 bases at J; junction bases unmatched: 7. Germline-derived CDR1 and CDR2 are LNHNV and YYDKDF (reference sequence). The CDR3 sequence is CATSRGQGAGRNTEAFF. DNA for the CDR3: TGTGCCACCAGCAGGGGACAGGGGGCCGGGAGAAACACTGAAGCTTTCTTT.

In this sample, this clonotype turned up many times. V gene TRBV7-8 combines with J gene TRBJ1-4; TRBD1 might be the D (6 bases). V lost 0 bases, J lost 5 bases, and 13 bases lay in between. This CDR3 region has 16 residues. Germline V lookup: CDR1 SGHVS, CDR2 FQNEAQ. This chain's CDR3 is CASSLAQQGRNEKLFF. The CDR3 region has the DNA TGTGCCAGCAGCTTAGCGCAACAGGGTAGAAATGAAAAACTGTTTTTT.

This clonotype was seen only once. The gene calls are TRBV21-1 and TRBJ1-4. TRBV21-1 is reported as a pseudogene. The CDR3 contains 12 residues. CDR3 in DNA: TGTGCCAGCAGCAAGGTGGGTTTAAAACTGTTTTTT. Residues: CASSKVGLKLFF.

Ten or more counts support this clonotype. V gene TRBV7-9 combines with J gene TRBJ2-1, with 14 bases aligning to TRBD2. This CDR3 comprises 17 residues. CDR1 and CDR2 from the germline V gene are SEHNR and FQNEAQ (reference sequence). J lost 0 bases, V lost 5 bases, and 3 bases had no gene match. The CDR3 nucleotides read TGTGCCAGCAGCACAGGGACTAGCGGGAGCTCCTACAATGAGCAGTTCTTC. It translates to CASSTGTSGSSYNEQFF. Full variable domain (rest looked up from reference TRBV7-9 and TRBJ2-1): DTGVSQNPRHKITKRGQNVTFRCDPISEHNRLYWYRQTLGQGPEFLTYFQNEAQLEKSRLLSDRFSAERPKGSFSTLEIQRTEQGDSAMYLCASSTGTSGSSYNEQFFGPGTRLTVL.

At least ten counts were recorded for this clonotype. The chain uses TRBV7-2 and TRBJ2-5; possible D gene TRBD1, 6 bases. V lost 7 bases and J 3 bases, leaving 15 bases between the germline ends. The CDR3 has 14 amino acids. Germline CDR1 SGHTA, CDR2 FQGNSA. The CDR3 DNA reads as TGTGCCAGCACTCCTAAGGGGGTGAAAGAGACCCAGTACTTC. This sequence encodes CASTPKGVKETQYF.

This clonotype turned up a few times. This chain joins TRBV28 and TRBJ2-3; D is unclear. Between the trimmed V and J ends, which lost 6 bases and 4 bases, there was a span of 8 bases. Germline V CDR1 and CDR2: MDHEN, SYDVKM. The CDR3 totals 12 residues. The CDR3 here is CASSFRSDTQYF. CDR3 sequence (DNA): TGTGCCAGCAGCTTCAGGTCAGATACGCAGTATTTT.